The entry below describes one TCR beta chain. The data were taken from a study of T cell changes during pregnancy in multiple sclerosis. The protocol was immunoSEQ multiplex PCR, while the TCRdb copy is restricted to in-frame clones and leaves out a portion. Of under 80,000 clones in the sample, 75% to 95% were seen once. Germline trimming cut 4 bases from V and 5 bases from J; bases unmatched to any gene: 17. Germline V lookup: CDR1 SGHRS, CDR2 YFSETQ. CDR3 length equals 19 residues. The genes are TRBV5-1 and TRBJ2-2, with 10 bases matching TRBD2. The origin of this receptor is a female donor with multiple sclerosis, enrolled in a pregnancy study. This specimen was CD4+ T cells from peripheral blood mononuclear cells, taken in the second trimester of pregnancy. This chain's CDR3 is CASSQMGGVQTSGTGELFF. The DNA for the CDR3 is TGCGCCAGCAGCCAAATGGGGGGCGTCCAGACTAGCGGGACCGGGGAGCTGTTTTTT.